One sample yielded the 20 T cell receptor beta chains listed below, sequenced in a study of blood T cell repertoires in COVID-19. Some clones are missing from TCRdb's copy, which holds only in-frame ones; the method was immunoSEQ multiplex PCR. This table holds 150,000 or so clones, about 76% found once. The specimen was peripheral blood. These receptors originate from a woman between 65 and 79 years old with COVID-19, enrolled during active disease.

V gene TRBV4-3 combines with J gene TRBJ2-2; D call uncertain. The germline V and J ends were trimmed by 0 bases and 6 bases, with 5 bases remaining between them. CDR3 length: 13 amino acids. Looked up from germline, CDR1 is LGHNA and CDR2 is YSLEER. This CDR3 is CASSQETAGELFF. The CDR3 region has the DNA TGCGCCAGCAGCCAAGAAACAGCCGGGGAGCTGTTTTTT.

The table lists this clone with a count of one. The chain joins TRBV9 to TRBJ2-2; 7 bases map to TRBD2. This CDR3 spans 17 amino acids. V lost 0 bases and J lost 4; bases outside the gene matches: 9. CDR1 SGDLS and CDR2 YYNGEE come from the germline V gene. This CDR3 reads CASSVGPSGGGTGELFF. CDR3 sequence (DNA): TGTGCCAGCAGCGTAGGGCCTAGCGGAGGCGGCACCGGGGAGCTGTTTTTT. Full variable domain (remainder filled in from reference TRBV9 and TRBJ2-2): DSGVTQTPKHLITATGQRVTLRCSPRSGDLSVYWYQQSLDQGLQFLIQYYNGEERAKGNILERFSAQQFPDLHSELNLSSLELGDSALYFCASSVGPSGGGTGELFFGEGSRLTVL.

The table lists this clone with a count of one. The J gene is TRBJ2-1, the V gene TRBV7-2; tentatively, D is TRBD2 (7 bases). Germline CDR1 is SGHTA and CDR2 is FQGNSA. The CDR3 contains 16 residues. The ends were cut back, 3 bases at V and 9 bases at J, with 21 bases in the middle. CDR3 DNA: TGTGCCAGCAGCTTCCGAGGTGGGCGGGGGCCCTCTGAGCAGTTCTTC. Translated, it gives CASSFRGGRGPSEQFF.

The rearrangement uses TRBV5-1 and TRBJ2-7, with TRBD2 matching over 14 bases. The CDR3 covers 16 residues. Germline trimming cut 4 bases from V and 3 bases from J; bases unmatched to any gene: 6. Germline CDR1 is SGHRS and CDR2 is YFSETQ. This CDR3 reads CASSSGTSGGFYEQYF. DNA for the CDR3: TGCGCCAGCAGCAGCGGGACTAGCGGGGGATTCTACGAGCAGTACTTC.

The chain employs TRBV3-1 (or the pseudogene TRBV3-2) and TRBJ2-7, with D perhaps TRBD2 (6 bases). Germline V gene sequence: CDR1 LGHDT, CDR2 YNNKEL (reference sequence). The CDR3 totals 15 residues. The germline V and J ends were trimmed by 4 bases and 3 bases, with 16 bases remaining between them. CDR3: CASSPLGTGVYEQYF. CDR3 in DNA: TGTGCCAGCAGCCCCCTGGGTACGGGGGTCTACGAGCAGTACTTC.

This chain connects TRBV24-1 to TRBJ2-3; D ambiguous. The germline CDR1 and CDR2 sequences are KGHDR and SFDVKD. CDR3 size: 14 residues. Trimming removed 0 bases from V and 6 bases from J, with 9 bases in between. The CDR3 is CATSDLLQSDTQYF. Written as DNA, the CDR3 is TGTGCCACCAGTGATTTGCTTCAGTCGGATACGCAGTATTTT.

This clone appeared once. The chain recombines TRBV2 with TRBJ2-7; 9 bases fit TRBD1. J gave up 6 bases and V 11 bases, and 11 bases lay outside the gene matches. The CDR3 loop spans 13 amino acids. Germline CDR1 and CDR2: SNHLY and FYNNEI. This CDR3 reads CAGTRDRAGEQYF. The CDR3 coding sequence is TGTGCCGGAACCCGGGACAGGGCTGGCGAGCAGTACTTC.

This clone has just a few counts. The chain is built from TRBV2 and TRBJ1-1; D is ambiguous. The germline V gene encodes CDR1 SNHLY and CDR2 FYNNEI. With 10 bases removed from V and 12 bases from J, the gap between germline ends came to 24 bases. This CDR3 has 13 amino acids. The CDR3 spells CATVGEYMGRTFF. As DNA, the CDR3 is TGTGCCACTGTCGGTGAATACATGGGGAGGACTTTCTTT.

The CDR3 loop is CASTLYRDNEAFF. CDR3 nucleotide sequence: TGTGCCAGCACTCTTTACCGGGACAATGAAGCTTTCTTT. This rearrangement joins TRBV28 to TRBJ1-1, with a possible D match to TRBD1 (6 bases). Germline CDR1 is MDHEN and CDR2 is SYDVKM. Trimming cost V 7 bases and J 7 bases, with 16 bases left between them. The CDR3 consists of 13 residues.

Here the CDR3 DNA reads TGTGCCAGTAGTTCCACCGGGACAGGGCTTAGCAATCAGCCCCAGCATTTT. Protein: CASSSTGTGLSNQPQHF. The chain has TRBV19 and TRBJ1-5; 9 nucleotides match TRBD1. The germline gives CDR1 LNHDA, CDR2 SQIVND (reference sequence). V lost 5 bases to trimming and J lost 0 bases; unmatched junction nucleotides: 8. This CDR3 spans 17 amino acids.

This sequence joins TRBV6-2 or TRBV6-3 and TRBJ2-7, with a weak D call TRBD2 (5 bases). The CDR3 runs 13 residues. Trimming stripped 4 bases from V and 9 bases from J, with 16 bases between. Germline CDR1 and CDR2: MNHEY and SVGEGT. The CDR3 DNA follows: TGTGCCAGCAGTTCCGGGAACCGCGGGTGGCAGTACTTC. It translates to CASSSGNRGWQYF.

Only a few counts were recorded for this clone. The chain combines TRBV7-8 with TRBJ1-2; D remains unclear. Germline CDR1 is SGHVS and CDR2 is FQNEAQ. The CDR3 spans 13 residues. The V end lost 1 base, the J end lost 7 bases, and 10 bases lay between the germline ends. The CDR3 region is CASSLGGGVGYTF. CDR3 DNA: TGTGCCAGCAGCTTAGGGGGAGGTGTTGGCTACACCTTC.

V and J are TRBV5-4 and TRBJ1-5; D not resolved. Trimming removed 0 bases from V and 3 bases from J, with 13 bases in between. CDR1 is SGHNT, CDR2 YYREEE, per germline (reference sequence). The CDR3 consists of 16 residues. The CDR3 nucleotides are TGTGCCAGCAGCTTGGGTGGAGGGAGGGCCAATCAGCCCCAGCATTTT. Translated, it gives CASSLGGGRANQPQHF.

The J gene is TRBJ2-1, the V gene TRBV9; 8 bases are shared with TRBD2. From germline, CDR1 is SGDLS and CDR2 YYNGEE. V was pared by 5 bases and J by 7 bases, with 8 bases of the junction left unmatched. CDR3 length: 14 residues. This CDR3 is CASSPRGTRNEQFF. CDR3 DNA: TGTGCCAGCAGTCCTAGGGGGACTAGGAATGAGCAGTTCTTC.

The chain links TRBV3-1 (or the pseudogene TRBV3-2) to TRBJ1-2, with 9 positions matching TRBD1. The junction had 7 bases not matched to a gene; V was cut back by 6 bases and J by 5 bases. CDR3 length: 14 amino acids. Germline values: CDR1 LGHDT, CDR2 YNNKEL (reference sequence). The CDR3 region has the DNA TGTGCCAGCAGACCCGGGACAGGGTTTTATGGCTACACCTTC. Its protein product is CASRPGTGFYGYTF.

The chain links TRBV6-2 or TRBV6-3 to TRBJ2-3; the match to TRBD2 covers 8 bases. With 6 bases clipped from V and 8 bases from J, the junction kept 16 bases outside the gene matches. The length of the CDR3 is 16 residues. Per the germline V gene, CDR1 is MNHEY and CDR2 is SVGEGT. CDR3 in amino acids: CASSPNSAGGMVTQYF. The CDR3 DNA reads as TGTGCCAGCAGCCCCAATAGTGCGGGGGGAATGGTTACGCAGTATTTT.

V is TRBV4-3 and J is TRBJ1-4; TRBD1 is a possible D gene (5 bases). Deletions cut 2 bases from V and 3 bases from J, with 13 bases between. CDR1 is LGHNA, CDR2 YSLEER, per germline. This CDR3 comprises 16 residues. CDR3 sequence reads: CASSQRVGGSNEKLFF. The CDR3 DNA sequence: TGCGCCAGCAGCCAACGTGTCGGGGGTTCTAATGAAAAACTGTTTTTT.

V and J are TRBV19 and TRBJ1-3, with D hard to call. Deletions cut 7 bases from V and 3 bases from J, with 4 bases between. CDR3 length: 11 residues. Germline V gives CDR1 LNHDA, CDR2 SQIVND (reference sequence). For the CDR3, the DNA is TGTGCCAGTACCGGTGGAAACACCATATATTTT. It translates to CASTGGNTIYF.

J is TRBJ2-1 and V is TRBV5-1, with 8 bases that match TRBD2. Germline V gives CDR1 SGHRS, CDR2 YFSETQ. Losses at the gene ends were 4 bases for V and 7 bases for J; bases not matched to a gene: 10. This CDR3 is built from 15 residues. This CDR3 is CASSMGLGEGNEQFF. CDR3 nucleotides: TGCGCCAGCAGCATGGGACTAGGGGAGGGGAATGAGCAGTTCTTC.

J is TRBJ1-3 and V is TRBV6-5; D is unresolved. Germline CDR1 MNHEY, CDR2 SVGAGI. Trimming pared 6 bases from V and 3 bases from J, leaving 6 bases between. CDR3 length equals 12 residues. CDR3 sequence (DNA): TGTGCCAGCAGCGGCGGTGGAAACACCATATATTTT. This translates into CASSGGGNTIYF.